A selection of T cell receptor beta chains follows, all from one sample in a study of shared T cell receptors in the human thymus. Only in-frame clones appear in the TCRdb table, and some are missing; sequencing was by immunoSEQ multiplex PCR. This table has about 730,000 clones, approximately 85% appearing once. This same sample was also taken into another study, of human thymus T cells.

The sequenced sample consisted of thymocytes. These receptors came from a girl less than two years old with a congenital heart defect. CDR3s include the opening cysteine and the closing phenylalanine or tryptophan. The D gene is left open where the match is weak. A clone size is listed for some rows: how often the clone was seen (once, few, many), or a class if it is expanded.

v_gene,abundance,d_gene,j_gene,CDR3aa,CDR3nt
TRBV27,-,TRBD1,TRBJ1-5,CASRTGRSNQPQHF,TGTGCCAGCCGGACAGGGAGGTCCAATCAGCCCCAGCATTTT
TRBV10-3,-,-,TRBJ1-5,CAISEGGDQPQHF,TGTGCCATCAGTGAGGGGGGGGATCAGCCCCAGCATTTT
TRBV2,-,TRBD1,TRBJ1-2,CASGTGANYGYTF,TGTGCCAGCGGGACAGGAGCCAACTATGGCTACACCTTC
TRBV9,-,-,TRBJ1-6,CASSVVQDSPLHF,TGTGCCAGCAGCGTAGTGCAGGATTCACCCCTCCACTTT
TRBV7-9,-,TRBD1,TRBJ2-5,CASSYTGGQETQYF,TGTGCCAGCAGCTACACAGGGGGCCAAGAGACCCAGTACTTC
TRBV11-2,-,TRBD2,TRBJ2-3,CASSLGLSTDTQYF,TGTGCCAGCAGCCTGGGACTAAGCACAGATACGCAGTATTTT
TRBV2,-,-,TRBJ2-7,CASSFSSYEQYF,TGTGCCAGCAGTTTCAGCTCCTACGAGCAGTACTTC
TRBV7-8,once,-,TRBJ1-2,CASSPAGGYGYTF,TGTGCCAGCAGCCCAGCGGGGGGCTATGGCTACACCTTC
TRBV19,-,-,TRBJ2-3,CASSIIGEDTQYF,TGTGCCAGTAGTATTATAGGGGAAGATACGCAGTATTTT
TRBV7-8,-,TRBD1,TRBJ2-3,CASSSIAEGARLADTQYF,TGTGCCAGCAGCTCAATTGCTGAGGGGGCCCGTTTGGCAGATACGCAGTATTTT
TRBV19,-,-,TRBJ1-5,CASSIRWRGNQPQHF,TGTGCCAGTAGTATTAGGTGGAGGGGAAATCAGCCCCAGCATTTT
TRBV7-9,-,-,TRBJ1-2,CASSPLQGRIQGYTF,TGTGCCAGCAGCCCCCTGCAGGGCCGGATCCAGGGCTACACCTTC
TRBV12-5,-,-,TRBJ2-7,CASGPPIRGSYEQYF,TGTGCTAGTGGCCCCCCGATAAGGGGGTCCTACGAGCAGTACTTC
TRBV19,once,-,TRBJ1-2,CASSIVAQNYGYTF,TGTGCCAGTAGTATTGTGGCTCAGAACTATGGCTACACCTTC
TRBV9,-,-,TRBJ1-6,CASSVVGQRSPLHF,TGTGCCAGCAGCGTAGTTGGACAGAGGTCACCCCTCCACTTT
TRBV7-9,-,-,TRBJ1-6,CASSLKAPGGSPLHF,TGTGCCAGCAGCTTAAAAGCCCCCGGGGGATCACCCCTCCACTTT
TRBV4-3,once,TRBD1,TRBJ2-1,CASSQDRGLDSEQFF,TGCGCCAGCAGCCAAGACAGGGGGCTCGACAGTGAGCAGTTCTTC
TRBV7-2,few,TRBD1,TRBJ1-1,CASSSTLPDRGIPNTEAFF,TGTGCCAGCAGCAGTACCCTTCCGGACAGGGGTATTCCTAACACTGAAGCTTTCTTT
TRBV5-6,once,-,TRBJ1-2,CASSSPYGYGYTF,TGTGCCAGCAGCTCACCCTATGGCTATGGCTACACCTTC
TRBV18,-,TRBD1,TRBJ2-7,CASGSQNISNPGQPTYEQYF,TGTGCCAGCGGGTCCCAAAACATTTCTAACCCGGGACAGCCGACCTACGAGCAGTACTTC
TRBV6-5,-,-,TRBJ2-7,CASSPVGISYEQYF,TGTGCCAGCAGCCCGGTGGGCATCTCCTACGAGCAGTACTTC
TRBV2,-,-,TRBJ2-6,CASSPITRDTSGANVLTF,TGTGCCAGCAGCCCGATTACCCGGGACACCTCTGGGGCCAACGTCCTGACTTTC
TRBV2,-,-,TRBJ1-5,CASSDSEGIGGKGQPQHF,TGTGCCAGCAGTGACTCTGAAGGGATCGGGGGTAAGGGACAGCCCCAGCATTTT
TRBV27,-,TRBD1,TRBJ1-1,CASIPSPPGQGATEAFF,TGTGCCAGCATTCCGTCTCCCCCGGGACAGGGGGCCACTGAAGCTTTCTTT
TRBV27,-,-,TRBJ2-1,CASSSSPGLLSYNEQFF,TGTGCCAGCAGTTCTAGTCCGGGACTCCTATCCTACAATGAGCAGTTCTTC
TRBV5-1,-,TRBD1,TRBJ1-2,CASSLPGTGIYGYTF,TGCGCCAGCAGCCTCCCCGGGACAGGGATCTATGGCTACACCTTC
TRBV19,-,TRBD1,TRBJ1-2,CASSNGRGTVNYGYTF,TGTGCCAGTAGTAATGGTAGGGGGACAGTGAACTATGGCTACACCTTC
TRBV5-5,-,-,TRBJ1-5,CASSLGQEISRAGRLPQHF,TGTGCCAGCAGCTTGGGCCAGGAAATTTCCCGGGCGGGTCGATTACCCCAGCATTTT
TRBV15,-,TRBD1,TRBJ2-1,CATSGGVKRDRESEQFF,TGTGCCACCAGCGGAGGGGTGAAGCGGGACAGGGAAAGTGAGCAGTTCTTC
TRBV15,-,TRBD2,TRBJ2-2,CATSRPLGGDANTGELFF,TGTGCCACCAGCAGGCCACTGGGGGGGGACGCCAACACCGGGGAGCTGTTTTTT
TRBV6-5,-,-,TRBJ1-1,CASRSTGGETEAFF,TGTGCCAGCAGATCCACGGGGGGGGAAACTGAAGCTTTCTTT
TRBV30,-,-,TRBJ1-2,CAWSVTGSNYGYTF,TGTGCCTGGAGTGTGACAGGATCTAACTATGGCTACACCTTC
TRBV5-5,few,-,TRBJ2-1,CASSLGPRAIPYNEQFF,TGTGCCAGCAGCTTGGGGCCCAGGGCGATTCCCTACAATGAGCAGTTCTTC
TRBV6-4,-,-,TRBJ2-1,CASSDSVGATYNEQFF,TGTGCCAGCAGTGACTCAGTAGGGGCCACCTACAATGAGCAGTTCTTC
TRBV5-6,-,-,TRBJ2-1,CASSPYRVGYNEQFF,TGTGCCAGCAGCCCATACAGGGTGGGTTACAATGAGCAGTTCTTC
TRBV6-6,-,TRBD1,TRBJ2-7,CASSYQDRGEQYF,TGTGCCAGCAGTTACCAGGACAGGGGGGAGCAGTACTTC
TRBV11-2,once,-,TRBJ1-4,CASSAGAKTGGENEKLFF,TGTGCCAGCAGCGCGGGAGCGAAAACCGGGGGGGAAAATGAAAAACTGTTTTTT
TRBV21-1,-,-,TRBJ1-4,CASTAFIRKRTGIPEKLFF,TGTGCCAGCACAGCTTTTATCCGGAAAAGAACAGGGATACCTGAAAAACTGTTTTTT
TRBV29-1,once,TRBD1,TRBJ1-2,CSVPSRGLSHGYTF,TGCAGCGTCCCTTCCAGGGGGCTATCCCATGGCTACACCTTC
TRBV4-1,-,-,TRBJ2-7,CASSPVQGNSYEQYF,TGCGCCAGCAGCCCCGTTCAGGGGAACTCCTACGAGCAGTACTTC
TRBV5-4,few,-,TRBJ2-7,CASSPADRQAGNEQYF,TGTGCCAGCAGCCCCGCGGATAGGCAGGCGGGTAACGAGCAGTACTTC
TRBV2,-,-,TRBJ1-1,CASSAGVYGNTEAFF,TGTGCCAGCAGTGCGGGGGTTTATGGGAACACTGAAGCTTTCTTT
TRBV29-1,-,TRBD1,TRBJ2-7,CSVGDRDREEGSYEQYF,TGCAGCGTTGGTGACCGGGACAGGGAAGAAGGGTCCTACGAGCAGTACTTC